These 8 T cell receptor beta chains originate from one sample sequenced in a study of blood T cell repertoires in COVID-19. Measured with immunoSEQ multiplex PCR; TCRdb has only the in-frame clones, and not every one. The table includes 100,000 to 150,000 clones, roughly four fifths detected once. Input material: peripheral blood. Receptors originate from a man aged 55 to 69 with acute or convalescent COVID-19.

The chain combines TRBV5-1 with TRBJ2-1, with 9 bases identical to TRBD1. The CDR3 extends over 16 amino acids. Looked up from germline, CDR1 is SGHRS and CDR2 is YFSETQ. V lost 0 bases, J lost 8 bases, and 9 bases stayed unmatched. CDR3 residues: CASSLGFPGQGYEQFF. In nucleotides, the CDR3 is TGCGCCAGCAGCTTGGGGTTCCCGGGACAGGGATATGAGCAGTTCTTC.

The rearrangement uses TRBV29-1 and TRBJ1-2; D remains unclear. Between the trimmed V and J ends, which lost 7 bases and 3 bases, there was a span of 12 bases. This CDR3 contains 12 residues. CDR1 and CDR2 (germline): SQVTM, ANQGSEA. The CDR3 here is CSAVGNDYGYTF. The CDR3 nucleotides read TGCAGCGCCGTCGGGAATGACTATGGCTACACCTTC.

This clone showed up just a few times. V usage is TRBV29-1 and J usage is TRBJ1-2; 10 nucleotides line up with TRBD1. Looked up from germline, CDR1 is SQVTM and CDR2 is ANQGSEA. The CDR3 has 14 amino acids. The CDR3 here is CAVLRTGGNSGYTF. DNA for the CDR3: TGCGCCGTTCTCAGGACAGGGGGTAATAGCGGCTACACCTTC.

The chain combines TRBV7-6 with TRBJ1-4; D is uncertain. CDR1 SGHVS and CDR2 FNYEAQ come from the germline V gene. This CDR3 comprises 14 residues. V shed 4 bases and J shed 0 bases, with 6 bases lying between them. CDR3 amino acids: CASSYNPTNEKLFF. The CDR3 DNA reads as TGTGCCAGCAGCTACAACCCAACTAATGAAAAACTGTTTTTT.

This chain links TRBV7-6 with TRBJ1-5; 10 bases map to TRBD1. There are 14 residues in the CDR3. The ends lost 8 bases at V and 3 bases at J; junction bases unmatched: 4. Germline CDR1 is SGHVS and CDR2 is FNYEAQ. The CDR3 sequence is CASRGQGPNQPQHF. In DNA, the CDR3 is TGTGCCAGCCGGGGACAGGGGCCCAATCAGCCCCAGCATTTT.

This sequence joins TRBV5-6 and TRBJ2-3; 8 nucleotides match TRBD2. The CDR3 contains 16 residues. From germline, CDR1 is SGHDT and CDR2 YYEEEE. J lost 1 base, V lost 0 bases, and 4 bases had no gene match. CDR3 region: CASSLGTSSGTDTQYF. For the CDR3, the DNA is TGTGCCAGCAGCTTGGGGACTAGCTCGGGCACAGATACGCAGTATTTT.

The chain employs TRBV19 and TRBJ1-3; D is unresolved. The CDR3 spans 13 residues. V lost 8 bases to trimming and J lost 3 bases, with 11 bases between them. Germline V gives CDR1 LNHDA, CDR2 SQIVND (reference sequence). The DNA for the CDR3 is TGTGCCAGTGAGAGTCTACTTGGAAACACCATATATTTT. Amino acids: CASESLLGNTIYF.

CDR3 nucleotide sequence: TGTGCCAGCAGGAGACAGGCGGAAGCTTTCTTT. Protein product: CASRRQAEAFF. The chain joins TRBV25-1 to TRBJ1-1, with D possibly matching TRBD1 (6 bases). The CDR3 has 11 residues. The germline gives CDR1 MGHDK, CDR2 SYGVNS. V was shortened by 6 bases and J by 8 bases, with 10 bases between the two germline ends.